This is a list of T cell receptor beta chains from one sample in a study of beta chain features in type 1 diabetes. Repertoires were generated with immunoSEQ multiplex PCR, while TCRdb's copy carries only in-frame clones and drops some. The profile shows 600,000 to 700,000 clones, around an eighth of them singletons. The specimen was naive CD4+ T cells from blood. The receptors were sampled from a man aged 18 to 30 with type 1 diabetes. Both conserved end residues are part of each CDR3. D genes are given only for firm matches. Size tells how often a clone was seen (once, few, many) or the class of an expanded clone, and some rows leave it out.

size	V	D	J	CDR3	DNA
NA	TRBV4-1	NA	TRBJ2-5	CASSQDRVFEGFGTQYF	TGCGCCAGCAGCCAAGATAGAGTATTCGAGGGTTTTGGGACCCAGTACTTC
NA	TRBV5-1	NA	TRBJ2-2	CASSLEGPPGELFF	TGCGCCAGCAGCTTGGAAGGTCCCCCCGGGGAGCTGTTTTTT
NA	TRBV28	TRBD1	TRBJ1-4	CASSSGGVGEKLFF	TGTGCCAGCAGCTCAGGGGGCGTCGGTGAAAAACTGTTTTTT
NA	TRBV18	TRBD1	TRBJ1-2	CASEGQGAYYGYTF	TGTGCCAGCGAAGGACAGGGGGCTTACTATGGCTACACCTTC
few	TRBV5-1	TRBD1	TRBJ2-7	CASSFGTDLSEQYF	TGCGCCAGCAGCTTCGGGACAGACCTTAGTGAGCAGTACTTC
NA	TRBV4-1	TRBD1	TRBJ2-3	CASSQPQGARSTDTQYF	TGCGCCAGCAGCCAACCACAGGGGGCCCGTTCCACAGATACGCAGTATTTT
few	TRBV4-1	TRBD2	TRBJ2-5	CASSQEGRGRETQYF	TGCGCCAGCAGCCAAGAGGGGCGGGGGAGAGAGACCCAGTACTTC
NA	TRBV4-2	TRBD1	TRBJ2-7	CASSQADRPSSYEQYF	TGTGCCAGCAGCCAGGCGGACAGGCCGAGCTCCTACGAGCAGTACTTC
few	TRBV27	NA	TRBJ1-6	CASRRTNSPLHF	TGTGCCAGCAGACGGACCAATTCACCCCTCCACTTT
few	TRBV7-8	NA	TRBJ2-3	CASSLAVPDTQYF	TGTGCCAGCAGCTTAGCGGTGCCAGATACGCAGTATTTT
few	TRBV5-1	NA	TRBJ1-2	CASSFGQNYGYTF	TGCGCCAGCAGCTTCGGACAGAATTATGGCTACACCTTC
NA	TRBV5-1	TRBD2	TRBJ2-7	CASSLVGLEVSYEQYF	TGCGCCAGCAGCTTGGTAGGACTAGAAGTCTCCTACGAGCAGTACTTC
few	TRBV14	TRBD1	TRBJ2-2	CASSRQGTGNTGELFF	TGTGCCAGCAGCCGACAGGGGACGGGGAACACCGGGGAGCTGTTTTTT
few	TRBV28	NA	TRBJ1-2	CASSPSANYGYTF	TGTGCCAGCAGTCCGTCGGCTAACTATGGCTACACCTTC
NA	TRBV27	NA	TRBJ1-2	CASSPRLGRDYGYTF	TGTGCCAGCAGTCCCCGTTTAGGACGGGACTATGGCTACACCTTC
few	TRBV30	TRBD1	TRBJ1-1	CAYLRGVNTEAFF	TGTGCCTATCTCAGGGGGGTGAACACTGAAGCTTTCTTT
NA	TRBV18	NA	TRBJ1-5	CASSPRPVDSNQPQHF	TGTGCCAGCTCACCACGACCGGTGGATAGCAATCAGCCCCAGCATTTT
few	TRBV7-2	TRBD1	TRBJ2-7	CASSFPGQGRNEQYF	TGTGCCAGCAGCTTCCCCGGACAGGGGAGGAACGAGCAGTACTTC
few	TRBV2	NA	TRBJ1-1	CASSEARGGQLTFF	TGTGCCAGCAGTGAAGCGCGGGGGGGCCAACTGACTTTCTTT
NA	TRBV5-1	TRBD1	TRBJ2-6	CASSFDRGSGANVLTF	TGCGCCAGCAGTTTCGACAGGGGCTCTGGGGCCAACGTCCTGACTTTC
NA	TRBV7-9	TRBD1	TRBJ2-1	CASSSQGGDEQFF	TGTGCCAGCAGCTCACAGGGGGGCGATGAGCAGTTCTTC
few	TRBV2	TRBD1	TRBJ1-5	CASSPADREIQPQHF	TGTGCCAGCAGCCCTGCGGACAGGGAGATTCAGCCCCAGCATTTT
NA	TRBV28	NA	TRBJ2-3	CASSLPGLADTQYF	TGTGCCAGCAGTTTACCGGGGTTGGCAGATACGCAGTATTTT
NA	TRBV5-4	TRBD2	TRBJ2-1	CASSFRTLTSGGNNEQFF	TGTGCCAGCAGCTTTCGTACCCTAACTAGCGGGGGGAACAATGAGCAGTTCTTC
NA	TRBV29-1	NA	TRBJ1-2	CSVEEGRLRNGYTF	TGCAGCGTTGAAGAGGGTCGACTTAGGAATGGCTACACCTTC
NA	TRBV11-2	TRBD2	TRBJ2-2	CASSLGAGGKENTGELFF	TGTGCCAGCAGCTTAGGTGCCGGGGGGAAGGAAAACACCGGGGAGCTGTTTTTT
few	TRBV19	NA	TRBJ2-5	CASSSSVLETQYF	TGTGCCAGTAGTAGTTCGGTGTTAGAGACCCAGTACTTC
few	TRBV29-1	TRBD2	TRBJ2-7	CSVAKRLAGNGEQYF	TGCAGCGTCGCAAAGAGACTAGCGGGGAATGGCGAGCAGTACTTC
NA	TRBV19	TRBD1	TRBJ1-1	CASSSGQGYLEAFF	TGTGCCAGTAGTTCCGGACAGGGGTATTTGGAGGCTTTCTTT
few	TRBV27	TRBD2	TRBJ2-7	CASSPPAGTSIHEQYF	TGTGCCAGCAGTCCCCCAGCGGGGACTAGCATACACGAGCAGTACTTC
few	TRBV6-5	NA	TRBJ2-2	CASSGTRNTGELFF	TGTGCCAGCAGTGGGACAAGAAACACCGGGGAGCTGTTTTTT
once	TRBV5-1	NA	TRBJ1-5	CASSLEQSNQPQHF	TGCGCCAGCAGCTTGGAACAGAGCAATCAGCCCCAGCATTTT
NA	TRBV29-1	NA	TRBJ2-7	CSASEARGYEQYF	TGCAGCGCCTCGGAGGCACGTGGTTACGAGCAGTACTTC
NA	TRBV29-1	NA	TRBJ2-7	CSVELDSRSYEQYF	TGCAGCGTTGAACTGGACAGCAGATCCTACGAGCAGTACTTC
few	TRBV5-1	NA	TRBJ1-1	CASSLEGPGEAFF	TGCGCCAGCAGCTTGGAAGGCCCGGGTGAGGCTTTCTTT
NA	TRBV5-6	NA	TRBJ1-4	CASTIRTGATNEKLFF	TGTGCCAGCACCATCCGAACAGGTGCAACTAATGAAAAACTGTTTTTT
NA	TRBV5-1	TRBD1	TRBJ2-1	CASSPDRAIHNEQFF	TGCGCCAGCAGCCCTGACAGGGCCATTCACAATGAGCAGTTCTTC
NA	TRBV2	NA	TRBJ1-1	CASRKNRWPGMNTEAFF	TGTGCCAGCAGGAAAAACCGTTGGCCGGGGATGAACACTGAAGCTTTCTTT
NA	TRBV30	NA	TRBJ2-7	CAWTPDFRERYEQYF	TGTGCCTGGACCCCTGATTTTAGGGAAAGGTACGAGCAGTACTTC
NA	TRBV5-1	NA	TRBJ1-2	CASSLAPVGERGYTF	TGCGCCAGCAGCTTGGCTCCCGTAGGGGAGAGAGGCTACACCTTC
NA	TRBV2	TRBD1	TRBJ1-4	CASMGDRVEKLFF	TGTGCCAGCATGGGGGACAGGGTTGAAAAACTGTTTTTT
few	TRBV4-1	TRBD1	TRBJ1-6	CASSHPGTANNSPLHF	TGCGCCAGCAGCCACCCCGGGACAGCAAATAATTCACCCCTCCACTTT
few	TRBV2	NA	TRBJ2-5	CASRTDSETQYF	TGTGCCAGCAGGACCGACTCGGAGACCCAGTACTTC
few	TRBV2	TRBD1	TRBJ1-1	CASSEGQGGLNTEAFF	TGTGCCAGCAGTGAAGGGCAGGGGGGTTTGAACACTGAAGCTTTCTTT
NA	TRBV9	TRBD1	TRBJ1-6	CASSGGTGFGSPLHF	TGTGCCAGCAGCGGCGGGACAGGGTTTGGCTCACCCCTCCACTTT
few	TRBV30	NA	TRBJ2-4	CAWSRARNIQYF	TGTGCCTGGAGCAGGGCGAGGAACATTCAGTACTTC
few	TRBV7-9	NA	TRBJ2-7	CASSLDRTGTYEQYF	TGTGCCAGCAGCTTAGACCGCACAGGAACCTACGAGCAGTACTTC
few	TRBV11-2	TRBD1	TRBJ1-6	CASSDRTGNNSPLHF	TGTGCCAGCAGCGACCGGACAGGGAATAATTCACCCCTCCACTTT
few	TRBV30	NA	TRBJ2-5	CAWSIGETQYF	TGTGCCTGGAGTATTGGGGAGACCCAGTACTTC
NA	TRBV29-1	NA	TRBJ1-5	CSVAAGNPNQPQHF	TGCAGCGTTGCGGCGGGCAATCCTAATCAGCCCCAGCATTTT